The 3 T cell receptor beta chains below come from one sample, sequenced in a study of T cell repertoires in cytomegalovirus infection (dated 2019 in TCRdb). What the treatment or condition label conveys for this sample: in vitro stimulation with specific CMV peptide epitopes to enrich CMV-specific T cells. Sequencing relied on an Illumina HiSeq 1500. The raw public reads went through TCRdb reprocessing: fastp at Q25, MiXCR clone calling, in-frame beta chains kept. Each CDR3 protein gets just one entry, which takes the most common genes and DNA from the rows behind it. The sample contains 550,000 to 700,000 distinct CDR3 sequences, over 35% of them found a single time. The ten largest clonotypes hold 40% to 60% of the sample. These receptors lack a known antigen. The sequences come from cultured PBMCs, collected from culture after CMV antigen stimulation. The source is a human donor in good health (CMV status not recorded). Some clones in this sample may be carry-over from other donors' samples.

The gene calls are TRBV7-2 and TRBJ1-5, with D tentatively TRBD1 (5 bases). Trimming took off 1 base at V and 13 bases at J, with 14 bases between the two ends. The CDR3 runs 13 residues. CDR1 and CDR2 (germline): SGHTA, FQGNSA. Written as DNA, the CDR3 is TGTGCCAGCAGCTTAGTTTATTTGGGGACTCAGCATTTT. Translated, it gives CASSLVYLGTQHF.

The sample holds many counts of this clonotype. The DNA of the CDR3 is TGTGCCAGCAGCCAGCCGGGACTAAACTACGAGCAGTACTTC. Its translation: CASSQPGLNYEQYF. The rearrangement joins TRBV7-2 to TRBJ2-7, with TRBD2 identical over 7 bases. CDR3 size: 14 residues. Germline values: CDR1 SGHTA, CDR2 FQGNSA. J lost 3 bases, V lost 5 bases, and 7 bases had no gene match.

The CDR3 nucleotides are TGTGCCAGCAGCCGTCAGGGGCGGTCTGAAGCTTTCTTT. Translated: CASSRQGRSEAFF. This chain joins TRBV12-3 or TRBV12-4 and TRBJ1-1; D is perhaps TRBD1 (6 bases). V was shortened by 6 bases and J by 6 bases, with 14 bases between the two germline ends. The CDR3 runs 13 residues.